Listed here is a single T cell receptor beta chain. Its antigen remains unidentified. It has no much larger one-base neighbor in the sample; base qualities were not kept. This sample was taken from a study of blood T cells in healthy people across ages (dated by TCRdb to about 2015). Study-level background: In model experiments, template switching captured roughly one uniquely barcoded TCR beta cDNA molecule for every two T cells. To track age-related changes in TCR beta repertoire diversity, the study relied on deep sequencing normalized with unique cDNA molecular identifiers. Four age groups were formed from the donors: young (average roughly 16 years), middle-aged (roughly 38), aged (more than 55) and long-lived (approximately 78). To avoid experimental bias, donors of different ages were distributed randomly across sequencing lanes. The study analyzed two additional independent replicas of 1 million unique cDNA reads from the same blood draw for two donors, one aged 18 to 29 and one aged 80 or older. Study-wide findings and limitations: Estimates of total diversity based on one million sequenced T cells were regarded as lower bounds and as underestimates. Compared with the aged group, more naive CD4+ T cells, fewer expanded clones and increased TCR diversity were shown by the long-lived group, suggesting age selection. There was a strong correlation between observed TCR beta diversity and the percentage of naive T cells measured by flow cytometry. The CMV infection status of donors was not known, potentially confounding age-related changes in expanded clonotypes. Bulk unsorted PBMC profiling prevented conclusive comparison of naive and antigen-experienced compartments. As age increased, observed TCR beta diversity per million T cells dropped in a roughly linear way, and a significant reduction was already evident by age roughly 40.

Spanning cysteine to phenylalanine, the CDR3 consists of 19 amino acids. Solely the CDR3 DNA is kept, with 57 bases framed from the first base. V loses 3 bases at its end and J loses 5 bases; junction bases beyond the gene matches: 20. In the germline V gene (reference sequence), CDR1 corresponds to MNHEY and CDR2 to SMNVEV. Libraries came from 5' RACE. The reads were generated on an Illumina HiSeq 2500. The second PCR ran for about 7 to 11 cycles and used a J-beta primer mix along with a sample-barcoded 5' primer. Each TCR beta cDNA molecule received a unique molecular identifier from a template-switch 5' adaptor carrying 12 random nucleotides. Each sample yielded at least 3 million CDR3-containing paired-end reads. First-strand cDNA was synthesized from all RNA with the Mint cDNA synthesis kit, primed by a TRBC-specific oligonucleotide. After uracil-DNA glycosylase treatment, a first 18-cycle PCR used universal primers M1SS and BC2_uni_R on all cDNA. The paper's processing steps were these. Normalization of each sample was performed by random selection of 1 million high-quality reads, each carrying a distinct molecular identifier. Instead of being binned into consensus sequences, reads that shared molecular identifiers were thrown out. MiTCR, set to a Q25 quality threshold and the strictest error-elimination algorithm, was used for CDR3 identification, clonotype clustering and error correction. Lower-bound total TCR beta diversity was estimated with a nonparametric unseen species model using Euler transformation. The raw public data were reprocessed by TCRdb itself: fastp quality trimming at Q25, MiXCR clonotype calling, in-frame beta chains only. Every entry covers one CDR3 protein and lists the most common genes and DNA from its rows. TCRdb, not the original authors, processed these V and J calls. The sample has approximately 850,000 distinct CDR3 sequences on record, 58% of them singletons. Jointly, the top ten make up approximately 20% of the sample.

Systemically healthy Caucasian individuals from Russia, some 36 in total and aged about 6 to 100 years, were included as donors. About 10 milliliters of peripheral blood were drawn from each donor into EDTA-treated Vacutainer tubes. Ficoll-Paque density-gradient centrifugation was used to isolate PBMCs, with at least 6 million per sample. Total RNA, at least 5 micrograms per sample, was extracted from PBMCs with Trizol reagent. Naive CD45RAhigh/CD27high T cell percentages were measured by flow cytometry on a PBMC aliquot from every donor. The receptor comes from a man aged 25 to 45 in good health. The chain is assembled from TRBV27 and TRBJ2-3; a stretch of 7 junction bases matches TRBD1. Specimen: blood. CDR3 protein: CASSLESSGTAPSGDTQYF. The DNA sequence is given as TGTGCCAGCAGTTTGGAATCATCCGGGACAGCGCCATCCGGAGATACGCAGTATTTT.